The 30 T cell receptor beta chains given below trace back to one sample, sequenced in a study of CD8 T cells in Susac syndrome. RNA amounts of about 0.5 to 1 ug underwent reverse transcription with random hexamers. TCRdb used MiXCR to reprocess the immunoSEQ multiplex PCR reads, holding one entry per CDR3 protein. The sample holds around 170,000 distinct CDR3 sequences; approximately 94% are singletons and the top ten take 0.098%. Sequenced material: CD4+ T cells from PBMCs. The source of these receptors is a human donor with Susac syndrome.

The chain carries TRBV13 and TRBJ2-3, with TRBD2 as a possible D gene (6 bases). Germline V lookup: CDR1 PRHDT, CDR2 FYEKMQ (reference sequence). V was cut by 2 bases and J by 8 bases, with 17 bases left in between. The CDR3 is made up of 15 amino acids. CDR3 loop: CASSLPASEGSTQYF. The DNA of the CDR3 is TGTGCCAGCAGCTTACCCGCTAGCGAGGGGAGTACGCAGTATTTT.

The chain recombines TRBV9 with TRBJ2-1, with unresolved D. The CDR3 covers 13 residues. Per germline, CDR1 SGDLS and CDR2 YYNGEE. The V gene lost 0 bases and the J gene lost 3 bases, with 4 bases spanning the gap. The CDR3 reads CASSVGVYNEQFF. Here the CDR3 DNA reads TGTGCCAGCAGCGTAGGTGTCTACAATGAGCAGTTCTTC.

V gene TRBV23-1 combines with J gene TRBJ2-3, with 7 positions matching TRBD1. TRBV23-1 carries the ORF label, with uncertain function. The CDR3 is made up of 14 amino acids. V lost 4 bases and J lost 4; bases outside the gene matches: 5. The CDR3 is CASSPGQEADTQYF. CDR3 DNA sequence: TGCGCCAGCAGTCCTGGACAGGAGGCAGATACGCAGTATTTT.

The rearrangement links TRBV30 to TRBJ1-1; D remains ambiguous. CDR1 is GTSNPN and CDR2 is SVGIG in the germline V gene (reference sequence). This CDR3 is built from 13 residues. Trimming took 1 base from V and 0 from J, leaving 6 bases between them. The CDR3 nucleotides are TGTGCCTGGAGTGATCTTGTGAACACTGAAGCTTTCTTT. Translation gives CAWSDLVNTEAFF.

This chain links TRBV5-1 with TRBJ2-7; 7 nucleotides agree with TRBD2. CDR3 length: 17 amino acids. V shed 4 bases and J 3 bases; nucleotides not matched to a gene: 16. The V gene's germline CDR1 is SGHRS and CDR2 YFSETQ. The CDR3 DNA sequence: TGCGCCAGCAGCCGTAGTACTCCGGGACTAAACGTCTACGAGCAGTACTTC. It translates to CASSRSTPGLNVYEQYF.

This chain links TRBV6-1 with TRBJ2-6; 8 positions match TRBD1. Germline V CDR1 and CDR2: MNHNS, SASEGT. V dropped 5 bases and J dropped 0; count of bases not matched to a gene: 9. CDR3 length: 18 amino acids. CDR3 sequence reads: CASSPDRGRVSGANVLTF. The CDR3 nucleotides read TGTGCCAGCAGTCCCGACAGGGGACGGGTCTCTGGGGCCAACGTCCTGACTTTC.

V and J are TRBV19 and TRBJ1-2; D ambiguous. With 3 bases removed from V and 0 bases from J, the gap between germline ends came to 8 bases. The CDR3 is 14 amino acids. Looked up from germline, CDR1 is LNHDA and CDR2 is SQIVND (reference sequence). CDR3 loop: CASSMEGANYGYTF. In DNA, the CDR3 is TGTGCCAGTAGTATGGAAGGAGCTAACTATGGCTACACCTTC.

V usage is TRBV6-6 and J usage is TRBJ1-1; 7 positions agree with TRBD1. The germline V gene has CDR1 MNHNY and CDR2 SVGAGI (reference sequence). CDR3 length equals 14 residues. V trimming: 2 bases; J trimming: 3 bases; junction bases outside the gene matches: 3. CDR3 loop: CASSYGGGYTEAFF. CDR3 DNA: TGTGCCAGCAGTTACGGAGGGGGCTACACTGAAGCTTTCTTT.

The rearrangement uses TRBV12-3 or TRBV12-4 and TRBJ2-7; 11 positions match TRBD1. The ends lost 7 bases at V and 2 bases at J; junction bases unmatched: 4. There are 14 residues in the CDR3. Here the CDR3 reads CASTTGQGAYEQYF. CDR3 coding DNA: TGTGCCAGCACTACGGGACAGGGGGCCTACGAGCAGTACTTC.

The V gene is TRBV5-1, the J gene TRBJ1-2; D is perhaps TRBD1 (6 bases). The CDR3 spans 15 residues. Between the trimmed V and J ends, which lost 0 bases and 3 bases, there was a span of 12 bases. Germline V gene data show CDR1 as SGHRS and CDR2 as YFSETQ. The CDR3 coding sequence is TGCGCCAGCAGCTTGGATCAGGGGACCCACTATGGCTACACCTTC. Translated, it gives CASSLDQGTHYGYTF.

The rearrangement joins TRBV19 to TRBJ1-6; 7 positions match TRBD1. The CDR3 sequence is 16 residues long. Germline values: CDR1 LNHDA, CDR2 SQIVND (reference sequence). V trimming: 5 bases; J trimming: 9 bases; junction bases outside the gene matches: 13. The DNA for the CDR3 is TGTGCCAGTAGTTCAGCCCGGGACAGTCTATCTTCACCCCTCCACTTT. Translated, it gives CASSSARDSLSSPLHF.

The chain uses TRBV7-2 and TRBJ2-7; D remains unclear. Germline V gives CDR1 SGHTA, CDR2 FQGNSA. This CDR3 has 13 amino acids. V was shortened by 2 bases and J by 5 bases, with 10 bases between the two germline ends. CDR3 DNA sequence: TGTGCCAGCAGCTTAAAGATCCAAGACGAGCAGTACTTC. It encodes CASSLKIQDEQYF.

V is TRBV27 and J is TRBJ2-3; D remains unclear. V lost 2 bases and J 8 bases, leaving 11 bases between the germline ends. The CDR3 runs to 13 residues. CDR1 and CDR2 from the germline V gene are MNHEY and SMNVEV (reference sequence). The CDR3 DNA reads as TGTGCCAGCAGTTTAAAGGCACGTGGTACGCAGTATTTT. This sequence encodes CASSLKARGTQYF.

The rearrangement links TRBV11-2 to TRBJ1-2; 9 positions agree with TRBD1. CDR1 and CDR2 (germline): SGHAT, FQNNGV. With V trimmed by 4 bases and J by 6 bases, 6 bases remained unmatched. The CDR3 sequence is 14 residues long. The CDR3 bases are TGTGCCAGCAGCTCCGGACAGGGGTGGAATGGCTACACCTTC. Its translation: CASSSGQGWNGYTF.

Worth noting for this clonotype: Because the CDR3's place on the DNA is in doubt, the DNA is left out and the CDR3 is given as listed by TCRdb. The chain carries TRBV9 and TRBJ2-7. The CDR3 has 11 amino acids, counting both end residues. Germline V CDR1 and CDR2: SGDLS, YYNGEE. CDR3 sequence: CASSVATGNGF.

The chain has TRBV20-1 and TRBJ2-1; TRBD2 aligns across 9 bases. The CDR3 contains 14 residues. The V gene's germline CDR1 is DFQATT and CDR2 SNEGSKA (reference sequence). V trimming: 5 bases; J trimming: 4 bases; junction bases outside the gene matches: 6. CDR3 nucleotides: TGCAGTGCTGTCAGCGGGGGGCCTTACAATGAGCAGTTCTTC. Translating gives CSAVSGGPYNEQFF.

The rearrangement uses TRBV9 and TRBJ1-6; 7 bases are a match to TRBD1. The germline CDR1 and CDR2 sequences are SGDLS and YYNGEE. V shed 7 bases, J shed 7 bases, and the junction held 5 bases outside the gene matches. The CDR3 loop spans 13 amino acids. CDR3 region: CASGGTANSPLHF. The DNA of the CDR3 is TGTGCCAGCGGGGGGACAGCAAATTCACCCCTCCACTTT.

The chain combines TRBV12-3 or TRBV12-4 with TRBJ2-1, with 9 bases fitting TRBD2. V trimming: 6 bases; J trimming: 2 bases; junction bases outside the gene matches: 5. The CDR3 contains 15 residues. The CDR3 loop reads CASRAVAGAYNEQFF. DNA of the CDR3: TGTGCCAGCAGGGCCGTAGCGGGGGCCTACAATGAGCAGTTCTTC.

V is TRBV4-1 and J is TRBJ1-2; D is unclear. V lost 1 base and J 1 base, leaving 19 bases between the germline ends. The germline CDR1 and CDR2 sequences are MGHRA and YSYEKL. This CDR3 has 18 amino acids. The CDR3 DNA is TGCGCCAGCAGCCAAGGTTTGCAGTCGAAGAGACTTAACTATGGCTACACCTTC. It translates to CASSQGLQSKRLNYGYTF.

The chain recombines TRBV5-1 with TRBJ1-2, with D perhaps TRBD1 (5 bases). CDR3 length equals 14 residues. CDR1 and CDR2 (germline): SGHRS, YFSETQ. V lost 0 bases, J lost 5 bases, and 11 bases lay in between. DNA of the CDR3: TGCGCCAGCAGCTTGGATCCAGGGCGTTATGGCTACACCTTC. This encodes CASSLDPGRYGYTF.

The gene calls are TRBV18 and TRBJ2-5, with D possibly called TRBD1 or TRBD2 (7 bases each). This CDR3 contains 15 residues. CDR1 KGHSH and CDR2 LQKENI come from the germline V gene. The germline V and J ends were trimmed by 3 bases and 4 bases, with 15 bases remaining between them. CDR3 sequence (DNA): TGTGCCAGCTCACCGGTCCAGGGGGGGAGAGAGACCCAGTACTTC. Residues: CASSPVQGGRETQYF.

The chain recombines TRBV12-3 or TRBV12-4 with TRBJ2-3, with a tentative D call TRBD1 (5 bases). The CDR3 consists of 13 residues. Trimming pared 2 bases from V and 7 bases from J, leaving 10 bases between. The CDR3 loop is CASSLLGEYTQYF. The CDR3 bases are TGTGCCAGCAGTTTACTAGGGGAATATACGCAGTATTTT.

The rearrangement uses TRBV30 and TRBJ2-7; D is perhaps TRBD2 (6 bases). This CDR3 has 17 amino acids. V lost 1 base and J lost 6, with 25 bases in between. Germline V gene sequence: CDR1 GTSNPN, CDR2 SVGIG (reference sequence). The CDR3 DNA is TGTGCCTGGAGTGCGCCACGGAGGGCGGACCGAGGCAGCGAGCAGTACTTC. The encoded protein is CAWSAPRRADRGSEQYF.

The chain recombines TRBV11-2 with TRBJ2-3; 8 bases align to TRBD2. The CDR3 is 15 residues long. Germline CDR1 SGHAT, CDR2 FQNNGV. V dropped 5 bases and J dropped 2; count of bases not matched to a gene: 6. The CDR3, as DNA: TGTGCCAGCAGCGTGCGGGGGGTCGTCACAGATACGCAGTATTTT. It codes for CASSVRGVVTDTQYF.

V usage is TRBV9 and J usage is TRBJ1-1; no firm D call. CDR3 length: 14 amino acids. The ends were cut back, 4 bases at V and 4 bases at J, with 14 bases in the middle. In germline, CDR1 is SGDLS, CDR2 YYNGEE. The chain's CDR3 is CASSFSHSGTEAFF. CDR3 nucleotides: TGTGCCAGCAGCTTCAGTCATTCGGGCACTGAAGCTTTCTTT.

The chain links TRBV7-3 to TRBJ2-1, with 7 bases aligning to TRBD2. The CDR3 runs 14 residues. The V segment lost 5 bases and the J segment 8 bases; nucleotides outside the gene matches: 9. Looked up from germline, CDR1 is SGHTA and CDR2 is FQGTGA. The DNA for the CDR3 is TGTGCCAGCAGCGTCAATCCCCTAGCGGATGAGCAGTTCTTC. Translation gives CASSVNPLADEQFF.

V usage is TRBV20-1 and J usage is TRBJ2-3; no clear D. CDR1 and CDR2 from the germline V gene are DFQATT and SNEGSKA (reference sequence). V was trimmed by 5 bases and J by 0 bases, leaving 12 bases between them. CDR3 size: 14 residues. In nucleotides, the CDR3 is TGCAGTGCTCAAACTCCGGCTAGCACAGATACGCAGTATTTT. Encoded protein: CSAQTPASTDTQYF.

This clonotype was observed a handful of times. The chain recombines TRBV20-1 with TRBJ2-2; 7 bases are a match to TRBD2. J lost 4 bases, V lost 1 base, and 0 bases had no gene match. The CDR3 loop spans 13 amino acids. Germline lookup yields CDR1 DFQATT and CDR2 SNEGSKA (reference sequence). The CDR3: CSARGGGTGELFF. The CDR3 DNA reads TGCAGTGCTAGAGGGGGGGGCACCGGGGAGCTGTTTTTT.

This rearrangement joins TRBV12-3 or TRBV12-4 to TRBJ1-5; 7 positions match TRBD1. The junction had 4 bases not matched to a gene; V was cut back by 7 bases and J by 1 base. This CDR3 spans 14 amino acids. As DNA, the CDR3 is TGTGCCAGCACCACACAGGGGAGCAATCAGCCCCAGCATTTT. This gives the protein CASTTQGSNQPQHF.

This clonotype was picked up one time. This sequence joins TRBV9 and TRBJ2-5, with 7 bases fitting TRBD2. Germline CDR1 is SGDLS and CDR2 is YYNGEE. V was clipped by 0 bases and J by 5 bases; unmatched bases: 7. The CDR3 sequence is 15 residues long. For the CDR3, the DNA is TGTGCCAGCAGCGTAGGTGGGAGGGATTCGGAGACCCAGTACTTC. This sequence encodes CASSVGGRDSETQYF.